Listed here are 8 T cell receptor beta chains from one sample, sequenced in a study of identical twins. One entry per CDR3 protein, called by TCRdb with MiXCR from the 5' RACE reads. The data show around 470,000 distinct CDR3 sequences, 14% seen once. These records were also assigned to another study, of yellow fever vaccine responses in identical twins.

Input material: CD4+ T cells sorted from blood. The receptors were gathered from a woman aged 18-29 years in good health.

This clonotype showed up just a few times. The genes are TRBV2 and TRBJ2-3, with 12 nucleotides matching TRBD2. Germline trimming cut 6 bases from V and 6 bases from J; bases unmatched to any gene: 7. This CDR3 has 15 amino acids. Germline CDR1 reads SNHLY; CDR2 reads FYNNEI. Here the CDR3 reads CASRRTSGVGDTQYF. In DNA form, the CDR3 reads TGTGCCAGCAGGAGGACTAGCGGGGTGGGGGATACGCAGTATTTT.

V usage is TRBV28 and J usage is TRBJ2-7; 8 nucleotides match TRBD1. This CDR3 contains 16 residues. The germline V gene has CDR1 MDHEN and CDR2 SYDVKM. V gave up 6 bases and J gave up 1 base; unmatched junction bases: 11. The CDR3 nucleotides read TGTGCCAGCAGCATAGGGCGGACAGGGATGTCCTACGAGCAGTACTTC. This sequence encodes CASSIGRTGMSYEQYF.

V is TRBV5-1 and J is TRBJ2-1; 8 bases agree with TRBD2. Unmatched junction bases numbered 9, after V lost 5 bases and J lost 5 bases. This CDR3 has 15 residues. The V gene's germline CDR1 is SGHRS and CDR2 YFSETQ. The CDR3 coding sequence is TGCGCCAGCAGGCCCGGGACTAGAGCCCACAATGAGCAGTTCTTC. Protein: CASRPGTRAHNEQFF.

The chain employs TRBV6-5 and TRBJ2-5, with D possibly called TRBD1 or TRBD2 (6 bases each). The V gene lost 2 bases and the J gene lost 5 bases, with 12 bases spanning the gap. CDR1 is MNHEY and CDR2 is SVGAGI in the germline V gene. This CDR3 is 14 amino acids long. CDR3 nucleotide sequence: TGTGCCAGCAGTTACGGGGGGCCCGTTGAGACCCAGTACTTC. Translating gives CASSYGGPVETQYF.

The table lists this clonotype with a few counts. J is TRBJ2-4 and V is TRBV15; possibly TRBD2 for D (6 bases). Germline lookup yields CDR1 LNHNV and CDR2 YYDKDF (reference sequence). V shed 6 bases and J shed 2 bases, with 23 bases lying between them. This CDR3 is built from 18 residues. Written as DNA, the CDR3 is TGTGCCACCAGGGATTCGAGGAGGGCCGGCGCCTCCAAAAACATTCAGTACTTC. The encoded protein is CATRDSRRAGASKNIQYF.

This clonotype was detected a few times. V and J are TRBV24-1 and TRBJ2-4; 8 bases fit TRBD1. This CDR3 contains 16 residues. V was pared by 5 bases and J by 0 bases, with 5 bases of the junction left unmatched. Per the germline V gene, CDR1 is KGHDR and CDR2 is SFDVKD. The CDR3 region is CATSGTGIGAKNIQYF. The CDR3 DNA sequence: TGTGCCACCAGTGGGACAGGGATTGGAGCCAAAAACATTCAGTACTTC.

In its sample, this clonotype was seen many times. The J gene is TRBJ2-7, the V gene TRBV5-1; 13 bases are shared with TRBD2. CDR3 size: 17 residues. With 2 bases clipped from V and 0 bases from J, the junction kept 5 bases outside the gene matches. In germline, CDR1 is SGHRS, CDR2 YFSETQ. The CDR3 reads CASSFGLAGASSYEQYF. In nucleotides, the CDR3 is TGCGCCAGCAGCTTTGGACTAGCGGGAGCATCCTCCTACGAGCAGTACTTC.

This sequence joins TRBV9 and TRBJ2-3; 15 bases agree with TRBD2. The CDR3 length is 16 residues. Trimming removed 0 bases from V and 6 bases from J; junction bases left unmatched: 2. CDR1 and CDR2 (germline): SGDLS, YYNGEE. CDR3: CASSVAGTSGRDTQYF. The CDR3 DNA reads TGTGCCAGCAGCGTAGCTGGGACTAGCGGGAGGGATACGCAGTATTTT.